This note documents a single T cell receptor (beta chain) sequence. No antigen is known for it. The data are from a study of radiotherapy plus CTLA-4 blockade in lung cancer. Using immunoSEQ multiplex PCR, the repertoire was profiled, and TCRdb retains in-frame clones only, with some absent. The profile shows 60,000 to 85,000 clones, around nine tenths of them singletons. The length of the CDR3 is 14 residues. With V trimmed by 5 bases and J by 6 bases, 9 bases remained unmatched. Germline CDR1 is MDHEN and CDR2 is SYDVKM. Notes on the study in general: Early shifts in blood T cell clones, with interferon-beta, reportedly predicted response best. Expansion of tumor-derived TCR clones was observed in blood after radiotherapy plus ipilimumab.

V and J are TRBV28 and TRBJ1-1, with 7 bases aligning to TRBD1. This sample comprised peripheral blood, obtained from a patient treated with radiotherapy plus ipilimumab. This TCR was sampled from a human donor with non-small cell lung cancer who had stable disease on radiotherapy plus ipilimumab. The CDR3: CASSSAARGSEAFF. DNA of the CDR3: TGTGCCAGCAGTAGCGCGGCCAGGGGGTCTGAAGCTTTCTTT.